These 28 T cell receptor beta chains were sequenced from one sample in a study of OX40 agonist ivuxolimab in advanced cancers. Profiled with immunoSEQ multiplex PCR; TCRdb holds only in-frame clones, not every one. The table records tens of thousands of clones, around 82% of them present only once. Here the sequenced sample was CD4+ or CD8+ T cells sorted from blood, taken in a trial of the OX40 agonist ivuxolimab. The receptors were sampled from an adult with an advanced solid tumor such as melanoma, head and neck, liver or kidney cancer.

This clone has only a few counts. The chain carries TRBV30 and TRBJ2-3, with 8 bases that match TRBD2. The CDR3 is made up of 19 amino acids. CDR1 and CDR2 (germline): GTSNPN, SVGIG (reference sequence). V lost 0 bases, J lost 0 bases, and 14 bases stayed unmatched. CDR3 in DNA: TGTGCCTGGAGTGTTTTCGGGGGGGACCTAATTGCTAGCACAGATACGCAGTATTTT. It is translated as CAWSVFGGDLIASTDTQYF.

This rearrangement joins TRBV7-2 to TRBJ1-6, with 7 bases that match TRBD1. The CDR3 has 14 amino acids. Germline CDR1 is SGHTA and CDR2 is FQGNSA. Trimming cost V 5 bases and J 8 bases; bases outside gene matches: 6. This CDR3 reads CASSGTETYSPLHF. CDR3 sequence (DNA): TGTGCCAGCAGCGGGACAGAGACGTATTCACCCCTCCACTTT.

V gene TRBV19 combines with J gene TRBJ1-2; no definite D call. The germline CDR1 and CDR2 sequences are LNHDA and SQIVND (reference sequence). The CDR3 extends over 12 amino acids. Deletions cut 6 bases from V and 7 bases from J, with 12 bases between. The CDR3 region is CASSPLGSGYTF. CDR3 in DNA: TGTGCCAGTAGCCCACTGGGATCTGGCTACACCTTC.

V and J are TRBV27 and TRBJ1-5; D might be TRBD1 (6 bases). Germline loops: CDR1 MNHEY, CDR2 SMNVEV (reference sequence). The V end was cut by 5 bases, the J end by 6 bases, with 11 bases between. CDR3 length: 13 residues. Written as DNA, the CDR3 is TGTGCCAGCAGTCAGGGGATTGGTCAGCCCCAGCATTTT. Translating gives CASSQGIGQPQHF.

The chain employs TRBV10-1 and TRBJ1-1, with TRBD1 as a possible D gene (5 bases). The CDR3 sequence is 16 residues long. V gave up 0 bases and J gave up 1 base, with 12 bases separating them. Germline V gene lookup returns CDR1 WNHNN and CDR2 SYGVQD (reference sequence). CDR3 amino acids: CASSESMGTQNTEAFF. As DNA, the CDR3 is TGCGCCAGCAGTGAGTCGATGGGGACCCAGAACACTGAAGCTTTCTTT.

This clone was seen a few times. The CDR3 nucleotides read TGTGCCAGTAGTACTCAGGGGCCCGAGAACACTGAAGCTTTCTTT. Amino acids: CASSTQGPENTEAFF. The gene calls are TRBV19 and TRBJ1-1; tentatively, D is TRBD1 (6 bases). Per the germline V gene, CDR1 is LNHDA and CDR2 is SQIVND (reference sequence). The V end was cut by 4 bases, the J end by 1 base, with 13 bases between. This CDR3 is built from 15 residues.

This chain uses TRBV7-9 with TRBJ2-1, with a tentative D call TRBD1 (6 bases). CDR1 is SEHNR and CDR2 is FQNEAQ in the germline V gene (reference sequence). Trimming pared 5 bases from V and 9 bases from J, leaving 17 bases between. CDR3 length equals 14 residues. CDR3 amino acids: CASSPPRTQGEQFF. In nucleotides, the CDR3 is TGTGCCAGCAGCCCCCCGAGGACACAGGGTGAGCAGTTCTTC.

On this clone itself: At one end, the junction sequence differs from germline, possibly due to a read error. The chain recombines TRBV7-9 with TRBJ1-4; the D gene is possibly TRBD1 (5 bases). The CDR3 totals 15 residues. Germline V gene sequence: CDR1 SEHNR, CDR2 FQNEAQ (reference sequence). Written as DNA, the CDR3 is TGTGCCAGCAGTTTAGGGGCCACCAGAAATGAAAAACTGTTTTTT. Residues: CASSLGATRNEKLFF.

The chain combines TRBV30 with TRBJ1-1; TRBD1 agrees at 7 bases. The junction had 19 bases not matched to a gene; V was cut back by 3 bases and J by 3 bases. CDR3 length equals 18 residues. Germline V gene data show CDR1 as GTSNPN and CDR2 as SVGIG (reference sequence). The CDR3 sequence is CAWRLLRQGITTDTEAFF. The CDR3 DNA sequence: TGTGCCTGGAGACTCCTACGACAGGGCATAACAACGGACACTGAAGCTTTCTTT.

This chain joins TRBV28 and TRBJ2-7; D might be TRBD2 (6 bases). V was pared by 1 base and J by 2 bases, with 12 bases between. The CDR3 length is 15 residues. Germline V CDR1 and CDR2: MDHEN, SYDVKM. DNA of the CDR3: TGTGCCAGCAGTTTATCAGTGGGGGGAACCTACGAGCAGTACTTC. Translated, it gives CASSLSVGGTYEQYF.

This chain links TRBV25-1 with TRBJ1-3, with D uncertain. Between the trimmed V and J ends, which lost 11 bases and 0 bases, there was a span of 17 bases. Germline V gene lookup returns CDR1 MGHDK and CDR2 SYGVNS. This CDR3 is built from 15 residues. The CDR3 reads CAGMDGPSSGNTIYF. The CDR3 coding sequence is TGTGCCGGAATGGACGGGCCTTCCTCTGGAAACACCATATATTTT.

This sequence joins TRBV11-2 and TRBJ2-5, with D possibly being TRBD2 (5 bases). The V gene lost 1 base and the J gene lost 1 base, with 19 bases spanning the gap. Looked up from germline, CDR1 is SGHAT and CDR2 is FQNNGV. This CDR3 is built from 18 residues. CDR3 in amino acids: CASSLGVSAARLQETQYF. The DNA of the CDR3 is TGTGCCAGCAGCTTAGGGGTTAGCGCAGCAAGACTCCAAGAGACCCAGTACTTC.

The DNA of the CDR3 is TGTGCCAGCAGACCCCTTCGGACAACAAGCACAGATACGCAGTATTTT. Translation: CASRPLRTTSTDTQYF. The chain is built from TRBV7-9 and TRBJ2-3; maybe TRBD1 (5 bases). Germline V gene data show CDR1 as SEHNR and CDR2 as FQNEAQ (reference sequence). Trimming pared 6 bases from V and 0 bases from J, leaving 16 bases between. The CDR3 sequence is 16 residues long.

The table lists this clone with a few counts. The chain is built from TRBV9 and TRBJ1-6, with D perhaps TRBD1 (6 bases). Trimming pared 3 bases from V and 7 bases from J, leaving 17 bases between. The CDR3 contains 16 residues. CDR1 SGDLS and CDR2 YYNGEE come from the germline V gene. CDR3 amino acids: CASSAETGMLNSPLHF. The CDR3 DNA is TGTGCCAGCAGCGCAGAAACAGGGATGTTAAATTCACCCCTCCACTTT.

This sequence joins TRBV30 and TRBJ1-1; D is perhaps TRBD1 (5 bases). This CDR3 spans 13 amino acids. The ends were cut back, 4 bases at V and 8 bases at J, with 17 bases in the middle. Looked up from germline, CDR1 is GTSNPN and CDR2 is SVGIG (reference sequence). The CDR3 region is CAWINSNGGEAFF. As DNA, the CDR3 is TGTGCCTGGATCAACTCGAATGGGGGGGAAGCTTTCTTT.

J is TRBJ2-3 and V is TRBV7-2, with D possibly TRBD1 on 6 matching bases. The CDR3 extends over 15 amino acids. Germline values: CDR1 SGHTA, CDR2 FQGNSA. V was pared by 5 bases and J by 2 bases, with 14 bases between. The chain's CDR3 is CASSPPGTNTDTQYF. The CDR3 DNA sequence: TGTGCCAGCAGCCCTCCCGGGACAAACACAGATACGCAGTATTTT.

The chain carries TRBV5-4 and TRBJ1-1, with unresolved D. With 0 bases removed from V and 5 bases from J, the gap between germline ends came to 8 bases. The CDR3 runs to 13 residues. Germline V lookup: CDR1 SGHNT, CDR2 YYREEE (reference sequence). The CDR3 region has the DNA TGTGCCAGCAGCTTGGGGCGGGAGACTGAAGCTTTCTTT. This codes for CASSLGRETEAFF.

V gene TRBV5-7 combines with J gene TRBJ2-4, with D unclear. TRBV5-7 is an ORF for which the function is uncertain. Trimming left V 4 bases short and J 0 bases short, with 17 bases between. The CDR3 is made up of 17 amino acids. For the CDR3, the DNA is TGTGCCAGCAGCATAACGAACCGTGTTATAGCCAAAAACATTCAGTACTTC. Protein product: CASSITNRVIAKNIQYF.

V is TRBV7-6 and J is TRBJ1-5; no reliable D call. Germline V gene data show CDR1 as SGHVS and CDR2 as FNYEAQ. The CDR3 covers 15 residues. V was shortened by 2 bases and J by 4 bases, with 12 bases between the two germline ends. As DNA, the CDR3 is TGTGCCAGCAGCTTACTCTCCCCTCCAAATCAGCCCCAGCATTTT. This encodes CASSLLSPPNQPQHF.

This clone was seen more than once but under ten times. The chain combines TRBV7-6 with TRBJ2-5; 9 bases are shared with TRBD2. V lost 4 bases and J lost 6; bases outside the gene matches: 3. The CDR3 has 13 amino acids. Germline V gene lookup returns CDR1 SGHVS and CDR2 FNYEAQ. The CDR3 nucleotides are TGTGCCAGCAGCTCCAGCGGGGGGCAGACCCAGTACTTC. This translates into CASSSSGGQTQYF.

The J gene is TRBJ2-3, the V gene TRBV7-6; 8 nucleotides agree with TRBD2. V gave up 4 bases and J gave up 1 base; unmatched junction bases: 10. Per the germline V gene, CDR1 is SGHVS and CDR2 is FNYEAQ. The CDR3 has 17 residues. The CDR3: CASSSRAGTRGTDTQYF. In nucleotides, the CDR3 is TGTGCCAGCAGCTCCCGAGCTGGGACTAGGGGCACAGATACGCAGTATTTT.

The chain has TRBV30 and TRBJ1-1; 9 bases match TRBD1. Germline-derived CDR1 and CDR2 are GTSNPN and SVGIG (reference sequence). V lost 2 bases and J lost 3; bases outside the gene matches: 10. The CDR3 length is 16 residues. The CDR3 here is CAWSQPGQGKDTEAFF. DNA of the CDR3: TGTGCCTGGAGTCAACCGGGACAGGGAAAGGACACTGAAGCTTTCTTT.

The chain has TRBV7-2 and TRBJ2-5, with no clear D. V was clipped by 5 bases and J by 1 base, with 2 bases between them. The CDR3 runs to 11 residues. Germline lookup yields CDR1 SGHTA and CDR2 FQGNSA. This CDR3 is CASSIQETQYF. As DNA, the CDR3 is TGTGCCAGCAGCATCCAAGAGACCCAGTACTTC.

This clone was observed a handful of times. V is TRBV19 and J is TRBJ2-3, with TRBD2 identical over 7 bases. The CDR3 runs 14 residues. V shed 5 bases and J 4 bases; nucleotides not matched to a gene: 6. Germline-derived CDR1 and CDR2 are LNHDA and SQIVND (reference sequence). The CDR3 DNA follows: TGTGCCAGTAGTGCCAGTCGGGGGGCAGATACGCAGTATTTT. The encoded protein is CASSASRGADTQYF.

The chain couples TRBV10-3 to TRBJ1-5; D is undetermined. Germline assignment: CDR1 ENHRY and CDR2 SYGVKD. The CDR3 loop spans 13 amino acids. V was shortened by 10 bases and J by 4 bases, with 14 bases between the two germline ends. The CDR3 region has the DNA TGTGCCACCGCCGGCTTGTGGAATCAGCCCCAGCATTTT. Its translation is CATAGLWNQPQHF.

The chain has TRBV2 and TRBJ1-6; a weak D match, TRBD1 (5 bases). Trimming shortened V by 1 base and J by 6 bases, and 10 bases separated the two germline ends. The CDR3 covers 15 residues. Germline CDR1 and CDR2: SNHLY and FYNNEI. The CDR3 nucleotides read TGTGCCAGCAGTGAAGGGGGACGGATTAATTCACCCCTCCACTTT. Protein sequence: CASSEGGRINSPLHF.

This clone was observed a handful of times. This sequence joins TRBV19 and TRBJ2-2; D is perhaps TRBD1 (5 bases). Trimming pared 0 bases from V and 4 bases from J, leaving 18 bases between. CDR1 LNHDA and CDR2 SQIVND come from the germline V gene (reference sequence). This CDR3 is 18 amino acids long. This CDR3 is CASSIDLPTVRTTGELFF. The CDR3, as DNA: TGTGCCAGTAGTATAGATCTACCGACAGTGAGGACCACCGGGGAGCTGTTTTTT.

The V gene is TRBV21-1, the J gene TRBJ1-6. TRBV21-1 is recorded as a pseudogene. The CDR3 consists of 13 residues. In DNA, the CDR3 is TGTGCCAGCAGCAAAGATCGGGAGCCCGCCCTCCACTTT. Protein product: CASSKDREPALHF.